This T cell receptor beta chain derives from a study of regulatory T cells in long-lasting Graves disease. About the study: Graves' disease counted as persistent after over 5 years of antithyroid drugs with positive TSH receptor antibodies. Study results and limitations: Comparison showed that persistent patients shared more public clonotypes (about 3,000) than new patients (around 1,000). Having few samples may have compromised the accuracy.

Time point denoted: persistent/refractory GD, antithyroid drugs over 5 years with positive TRAb. RNA extracted from PBMCs served as the sequencing template. Blood from the periphery, 8.5 to 9 milliliters in all, was drawn into EDTA tubes. With 4 bases clipped from V and 8 bases from J, the junction kept 5 bases outside the gene matches. Germline values: CDR1 SGHTA, CDR2 FQGNSA. CDR3 length: 15 amino acids. To note about this clonotype: No antigen is known for it.

Building of the TCR beta libraries involved iRepertoire HTBI primers and Arm-PCR of CDR3 regions. TCRdb redid the calling of the multiplex PCR reads with MiXCR, one entry per CDR3 protein. The table has 400,000 to 500,000 distinct CDR3 sequences, 20% to 25% seen once. The sequence came from a female donor with Graves disease. The J gene is TRBJ2-2, the V gene TRBV7-2; 12 positions match TRBD1. The sequencing here drew on peripheral blood mononuclear cells (PBMCs), taken when the disease was refractory, from a patient treated with antithyroid drugs. This CDR3 reads CASSSGQGATGELFF. CDR3 DNA: TGTGCCAGCAGCTCGGGACAGGGGGCTACTGGGGAGCTGTTTTTT.